The clone carrying this T cell receptor beta chain has only one observation. The sample originates from a study of blood T cell repertoires in COVID-19. Study overall: Some COVID-19 samples were acute and others convalescent; all came from the United States, Italy and Spain.

In germline, CDR1 is SGHRS, CDR2 YFSETQ. The length of the CDR3 is 15 residues. V shed 8 bases and J shed 0 bases, with 17 bases lying between them. Original processing methods: Nucleated cell counts were estimated from reference gene primer amplification. TCRdb keeps only in-frame clones here, not all; method: immunoSEQ multiplex PCR. D and trimming come from the DNA, and the V and J calls and clone size come from that table. The data contain 150,000 to 200,000 clones, 88% of them seen just once; the ten biggest clones take up 3.5% to 4.5%. The sequencing sample was made of peripheral blood. This clonotype originated in a human donor in a cohort sampled during active COVID-19. The chain employs TRBV5-1 and TRBJ1-1; tentative D call: TRBD1 (6 bases). The CDR3 protein is CASSYTGQMNTEAFF. The CDR3, as DNA: TGCGCCAGTTCTTACACAGGACAGATGAACACTGAAGCTTTCTTT.